These 14 T cell receptor beta chains originate from one sample sequenced in a study of cytomegalovirus exposure and HLA in healthy donors. Vbeta (60) and Jbeta (13) primers were used in the PCR. Produced via immunoSEQ multiplex PCR; TCRdb's table is partial and in-frame only. The table records roughly 120,000 clones, around 70% of them present only once. Sequencing was carried out using PBMCs. The origin of the receptors is a man under 40 in good health and CMV-seropositive.

The chain has TRBV28 and TRBJ2-7; 9 bases align to TRBD2. Germline trimming cut 0 bases from V and 4 bases from J; bases unmatched to any gene: 10. Per germline, CDR1 MDHEN and CDR2 SYDVKM. The length of the CDR3 is 17 residues. CDR3 coding DNA: TGTGCCAGCAGTTTATGGCGGGGGGGCCATAGGGGGTACGAGCAGTACTTC. Translating it yields CASSLWRGGHRGYEQYF.

This clone occurred once. This sequence joins TRBV29-1 and TRBJ2-1; D possibly corresponds to TRBD1 (5 bases). Germline V gene sequence: CDR1 SQVTM, CDR2 ANQGSEA. The CDR3 is 14 amino acids. Trimming removed 3 bases from V and 0 bases from J, with 9 bases in between. CDR3 bases: TGCAGCGTTGATAAGGACATCTCCTACAATGAGCAGTTCTTC. Its protein product is CSVDKDISYNEQFF.

V is TRBV5-4 and J is TRBJ1-2; 7 positions agree with TRBD1. This CDR3 has 15 amino acids. Germline lookup yields CDR1 SGHNT and CDR2 YYREEE (reference sequence). V lost 0 bases and J lost 0; bases outside the gene matches: 2. DNA of the CDR3: TGTGCCAGCAGCTTGGGGGGACAGACTAACTATGGCTACACCTTC. This encodes CASSLGGQTNYGYTF.

This clone was counted only a few times. One junction end does not reproduce the germline sequence, and a read error may be involved. The chain joins TRBV6-6 to TRBJ1-2; 10 bases agree with TRBD1. Germline V gene data show CDR1 as MNHNY and CDR2 as SVGAGI (reference sequence). The CDR3 sequence is 14 residues long. CDR3 nucleotide sequence: TGTGCCAGCAGCTCATTGACAGGGGGCGGAGGCTACCCCTTC. As protein: CASSSLTGGGGYPF.

The rearrangement uses TRBV5-1 and TRBJ2-3, with 7 bases fitting TRBD1. The trim removed 7 bases at V and 3 bases at J, leaving 11 bases unmatched. Germline assignment: CDR1 SGHRS and CDR2 YFSETQ. This CDR3 contains 15 residues. This CDR3 is CASLQTGFGTDTQYF. In DNA form, the CDR3 reads TGCGCCAGCCTTCAGACAGGGTTCGGGACAGATACGCAGTATTTT.

This chain links TRBV28 with TRBJ2-7, with D perhaps TRBD2 (7 bases). This CDR3 comprises 13 residues. The germline V gene encodes CDR1 MDHEN and CDR2 SYDVKM. Trimming pared 6 bases from V and 3 bases from J, leaving 12 bases between. CDR3 in DNA: TGTGCCAGCAGGAAGGGGGGGATCTACGAGCAGTACTTC. It is translated as CASRKGGIYEQYF.

The rearrangement joins TRBV30 to TRBJ1-6; TRBD1 matches 7 bases. Germline CDR1 GTSNPN, CDR2 SVGIG (reference sequence). J gave up 4 bases and V 0 bases, and 6 bases lay outside the gene matches. The CDR3 length is 16 residues. The CDR3 bases are TGTGCCTGGAGTGTAGTCAGGGGGTCTTATAATTCACCCCTCCACTTT. Amino acid sequence: CAWSVVRGSYNSPLHF.

The chain carries TRBV5-6 and TRBJ1-5, with 7 bases lining up with TRBD1. Trimming cost V 2 bases and J 0 bases; bases outside gene matches: 8. The CDR3 runs to 17 residues. CDR1 and CDR2 (germline): SGHDT, YYEEEE. The DNA of the CDR3 is TGTGCCAGCAGCTTCCGGGACAGTTCATATAGCAATCAGCCCCAGCATTTT. Amino acids: CASSFRDSSYSNQPQHF.

The rearrangement uses TRBV7-7 and TRBJ2-2; no firm D call. The CDR3 consists of 16 residues. The V gene lost 1 base and the J gene lost 7 bases, with 16 bases spanning the gap. Per germline, CDR1 SSHAT and CDR2 FNYEAQ (reference sequence). The CDR3 nucleotides are TGTGCCAGCAGCTTAGATACCCGGCGGCTGGGCGGGGAGCTGTTTTTT. This sequence encodes CASSLDTRRLGGELFF.

The chain is built from TRBV9 and TRBJ2-3; D uncertain. This CDR3 comprises 14 residues. From germline, CDR1 is SGDLS and CDR2 YYNGEE. V was clipped by 4 bases and J by 0 bases, with 9 bases between them. The CDR3 here is CASSQTWSTDTQYF. In nucleotides, the CDR3 is TGTGCCAGCAGCCAGACTTGGAGCACAGATACGCAGTATTTT.

J is TRBJ2-5 and V is TRBV10-1, with 9 positions matching TRBD1. The assigned J gene may be wrong: the sequence end matches TRBJ2-7 better. The CDR3 is 15 amino acids. Germline CDR1 and CDR2: WNHNN and SYGVQD (reference sequence). The CDR3 is CASSGRTGAAYEQYF. DNA for the CDR3: TGCGCCAGCAGTGGGAGGACAGGGGCCGCCTACGAGCAGTACTTC.

The chain carries TRBV5-4 and TRBJ2-2; D may be TRBD2 (6 bases). Germline-derived CDR1 and CDR2 are SGHNT and YYREEE (reference sequence). V lost 0 bases to trimming and J lost 5 bases, with 11 bases between them. The CDR3 has 15 amino acids. This chain's CDR3 is CASSLELAGTGELFF. CDR3 in DNA: TGTGCCAGCAGCTTGGAACTAGCCGGGACCGGGGAGCTGTTTTTT. The whole variable domain, filled in from reference TRBV5-4 and TRBJ2-2, reads ETGVTQSPTHLIKTRGQQVTLRCSSQSGHNTVSWYQQALGQGPQFIFQYYREEENGRGNFPPRFSGLQFPNYSSELNVNALELDDSALYLCASSLELAGTGELFFGEGSRLTVL.

The gene calls are TRBV29-1 and TRBJ2-7; D is possibly TRBD2 (7 bases). Germline CDR1 SQVTM, CDR2 ANQGSEA. CDR3 length equals 13 residues. With 7 bases removed from V and 5 bases from J, the gap between germline ends came to 18 bases. CDR3 amino acids: CSGVGGAVNEQYF. CDR3 in DNA: TGCAGCGGGGTGGGGGGGGCGGTCAACGAGCAGTACTTC.

V and J are TRBV13 and TRBJ2-3; 10 bases line up with TRBD2. J lost 4 bases, V lost 5 bases, and 9 bases had no gene match. The CDR3 spans 16 residues. CDR1 PRHDT and CDR2 FYEKMQ come from the germline V gene (reference sequence). This chain's CDR3 is CASSPRLAGAADTQYF. The CDR3 DNA is TGTGCCAGCAGCCCCCGGCTAGCGGGGGCGGCAGATACGCAGTATTTT.